This is a list of T cell receptor beta chains from one sample in a study of blood T cell repertoires in COVID-19. This table comes from immunoSEQ multiplex PCR, and its TCRdb copy is limited to in-frame clones, with some not included. The repertoire consists of 35,000 to 50,000 clones, with more than 65% occurring once and the leading ten covering less than 25%. The sequenced sample consisted of peripheral blood. These receptors all stem from a woman aged 60 to 75 with acute or convalescent COVID-19. Each CDR3 is given with its conserved first and last residue. D genes are given only for firm matches. Clone sizes are given selectively: once, few, many, or a class where the clone is expanded.

v_call,d_call,cdr3_length,j_call,clone_size,cdr3_nt,cdr3_aa
TRBV4-1,TRBD2,18,TRBJ2-3,NA,TGCGCCAGCAGCCAGGAGACCTCTAGCGGGGGTCCCTTGGATACGCAGTATTTT,CASSQETSSGGPLDTQYF
TRBV27,NA,12,TRBJ1-1,NA,TGTGCCAGCAGTCCGGGAGGCACTGAAGCTTTCTTT,CASSPGGTEAFF
TRBV7-2,TRBD2,18,TRBJ2-1,NA,TGTGCCAGCAGCTTAGGGCCGTTATGGGCGGGGGGTTTGGATGAGCAGTTCTTC,CASSLGPLWAGGLDEQFF
TRBV15,NA,13,TRBJ1-2,NA,TGTGCCACCAGCAGAGAGGGGGCTGGAGGCTACACCTTC,CATSREGAGGYTF
TRBV6-5,TRBD1,14,TRBJ1-1,NA,TGTGCCAGCAGACGACAGGGTATGAACACTGAAGCTTTCTTT,CASRRQGMNTEAFF
TRBV4-1,TRBD2,18,TRBJ2-7,NA,TGCGCCAGCAGCCAAGATAGAGGCGGGGGGCCCTCATCCTACGAGCAGTACTTC,CASSQDRGGGPSSYEQYF
TRBV5-1,NA,14,TRBJ2-7,NA,TGCGCCAGCAGCTCTGACTCCACCTCCTACGAGCAGTACTTC,CASSSDSTSYEQYF
TRBV6-5,TRBD1,13,TRBJ1-1,NA,TGTGCCAGCAGTCACAGGGGAAACACTGAAGCTTTCTTT,CASSHRGNTEAFF
TRBV19,NA,13,TRBJ1-1,NA,TGTGCCAGTAGCTTGGGACATAACACTGAAGCTTTCTTT,CASSLGHNTEAFF
TRBV19,NA,13,TRBJ2-2,NA,TGTGCCAGTAGTATTGTGTCTCCCGGGGAGCTGTTTTTT,CASSIVSPGELFF
TRBV6-6,NA,12,TRBJ1-2,NA,TGTGCCAGCAGTTACCGAGATACCGGCTACACCTTC,CASSYRDTGYTF
TRBV3-1/TRBV3-2,TRBD1,15,TRBJ1-4,NA,TGTGCCAGCAGCCAAGTGATAGGGGGCGATGAAAAACTGTTTTTT,CASSQVIGGDEKLFF
TRBV6-2/TRBV6-3,NA,15,TRBJ2-7,NA,TGTGCCAGCAGTTACTCCGGGACAACTTCCTACGAGCAGTACTTC,CASSYSGTTSYEQYF
TRBV5-1,TRBD1,14,TRBJ2-1,once,TGCGCCAGCACGGGACAGGGGGTTTACAATGAGCAGTTCTTC,CASTGQGVYNEQFF
TRBV12-3/TRBV12-4,NA,12,TRBJ1-4,NA,TGTGCCAGCGGACAAACTAATGAAAAACTGTTTTTT,CASGQTNEKLFF
TRBV18,NA,12,TRBJ2-5,NA,TGTGCCAGCTCACCCGGAGGAGAGACCCAGTACTTC,CASSPGGETQYF
TRBV7-3,NA,13,TRBJ2-5,NA,TGTGCCAGCAGCGTCCATGGGGCAGAGACCCAGTACTTC,CASSVHGAETQYF
TRBV2,NA,15,TRBJ2-3,NA,TGTGCCAGCAGGTCGACTAGACACGGCACAGATACGCAGTATTTT,CASRSTRHGTDTQYF
TRBV11-1,NA,16,TRBJ1-3,NA,TGTGCCAGCAGCCCGAGGCTCGGCAACCGTGGAAACACCATATATTTT,CASSPRLGNRGNTIYF
TRBV4-1,NA,14,TRBJ1-5,NA,TGCGCCAGCAGCCCTGCGACGACTTCCGGGCCCCAGCATTTT,CASSPATTSGPQHF
TRBV19,TRBD1,16,TRBJ1-5,NA,TGTGCCAGTAGTATAGAGACAGGGGGCTTCAATCAGCCCCAGCATTTT,CASSIETGGFNQPQHF
TRBV18,NA,14,TRBJ2-7,NA,TGTGCCAGCTCACCAGAGGTAGTCTTGTACGAGCAGTACTTC,CASSPEVVLYEQYF
TRBV10-2,NA,13,TRBJ1-5,NA,TGCGCCAGCGATCCGACGGGTAATCAGCCCCAGCATTTT,CASDPTGNQPQHF
TRBV7-8,NA,14,TRBJ1-5,NA,TGTGCCAGCAGCTGGAAGGCGGACAATCAGCCCCAGCATTTT,CASSWKADNQPQHF
TRBV6-5,NA,15,TRBJ1-2,once,TGTGCCAGCAGTTCTCGACAGAAAATTAACTATGGCTACACCTTC,CASSSRQKINYGYTF
TRBV24-1,TRBD1,14,TRBJ2-1,once,TGTGCCACCAGTGGGGACAGCTCCTACAATGAGCAGTTCTTC,CATSGDSSYNEQFF
TRBV5-1,NA,15,TRBJ2-1,NA,TGCGCCAGCAGCTTGGAGGGAGCCTCCTACAATGAGCAGTTCTTC,CASSLEGASYNEQFF
TRBV12-3/TRBV12-4,NA,12,TRBJ2-1,NA,TGTGCCAGCAGTATGGACAGAAATGAGCAGTTCTTC,CASSMDRNEQFF
TRBV5-1,NA,19,TRBJ2-6,large,TGCGCCAGCAGCTTGGGTTGGGGGCAAGGGGTTTCTGGGGCCAACGTCCTGACTTTC,CASSLGWGQGVSGANVLTF
TRBV19,NA,18,TRBJ2-6,NA,TGTGCCAGTAGTCGGGAGGGGGCTTCCCTTGGTGGGGCCAACGTCCTGACTTTC,CASSREGASLGGANVLTF
TRBV19,TRBD2,14,TRBJ2-1,NA,TGTGCCAGTAGCGGGAGGGGCATCGGGAATGAGCAGTTCTTC,CASSGRGIGNEQFF
TRBV15,NA,16,TRBJ2-5,NA,TGTGCCACCAGCAGAGTTTCTGGGTTAGCACAAGAGACCCAGTACTTC,CATSRVSGLAQETQYF
TRBV11-3,NA,11,TRBJ2-7,NA,TGTGCCAGCGGGGTAGGGAGCGAGCAGTACTTC,CASGVGSEQYF
TRBV6-5,NA,16,TRBJ1-3,NA,TGTGCCAGCAGTTACTCGGCGGGGGTAACTGGAAACACCATATATTTT,CASSYSAGVTGNTIYF
TRBV7-3,TRBD1,13,TRBJ2-1,NA,TGTGCCAGCAGCATGGACAGGCTCAATGAGCAGTTCTTC,CASSMDRLNEQFF
TRBV1,NA,14,TRBJ2-7,NA,TGCACCATCCCTCGGGGCAGGGGATCCTCCGAGCAGTACTTC,CTIPRGRGSSEQYF
TRBV5-1,TRBD2,16,TRBJ2-3,few,TGCGCCAGCAGCTTGATGGTGACTAGCGGCACAGATACGCAGTATTTT,CASSLMVTSGTDTQYF
TRBV19,NA,15,TRBJ2-2,few,TGTGCCAGTAGCCTTACAGGGCTGAACACCGGGGAGCTGTTTTTT,CASSLTGLNTGELFF
TRBV15,NA,14,TRBJ2-7,NA,TGTGCCACCAGCAGAGTGGCAGAATACTACGAGCAGTACTTC,CATSRVAEYYEQYF
TRBV7-8,NA,13,TRBJ1-5,NA,TGTGCCAGCAGCTTCCGCGGGGATCAGCCCCAGCATTTT,CASSFRGDQPQHF
TRBV7-3,NA,12,TRBJ2-3,once,TGTGCCAGCAGCCTACCTTCAGATACGCAGTATTTT,CASSLPSDTQYF
TRBV6-6,TRBD2,13,TRBJ2-1,NA,TGTGCCAGCAGAGGGACTAGCGGAGGCGAGCAGTTCTTC,CASRGTSGGEQFF
TRBV30,NA,14,TRBJ1-4,once,TGTGCCTGGAGTGTGGACAGCCTGTCGGAAAAACTGTTTTTT,CAWSVDSLSEKLFF
TRBV5-1,TRBD2,16,TRBJ2-7,NA,TGCGCCAGCAGCTTGGCCGCTAGCGGGGGGGCCCCCGAGCAGTACTTC,CASSLAASGGAPEQYF
TRBV7-2,TRBD2,16,TRBJ2-1,NA,TGTGCCAGCAGCTTTACTAGCGGGGGGGCCGGCAATGAGCAGTTCTTC,CASSFTSGGAGNEQFF
TRBV5-1,NA,17,TRBJ2-1,NA,TGCGCCAGCAGCTTGAGGCCGTTGCAGGGAATGAACAATGAGCAGTTCTTC,CASSLRPLQGMNNEQFF
TRBV6-5,NA,14,TRBJ1-1,once,TGTGCCAGCAGTTATGGACAGATGAACACTGAAGCTTTCTTT,CASSYGQMNTEAFF
TRBV7-9,NA,13,TRBJ1-3,NA,TGTGCCAGCAGACAAGTTCCTGGAAACACCATATATTTT,CASRQVPGNTIYF
TRBV5-1,TRBD2,15,TRBJ2-3,NA,TGCGCCAGCAGCTTTAGCGGGGCGCGCACAGATACGCAGTATTTT,CASSFSGARTDTQYF
TRBV3-1/TRBV3-2,NA,15,TRBJ2-7,NA,TGTGCCAGCAGTCTATCGGAGGGGGCCGCCTACGAGCAGTACTTC,CASSLSEGAAYEQYF
TRBV18,NA,12,TRBJ2-2,NA,TGTGCCAGCTCAGGCCCAACCGGGGAGCTGTTTTTT,CASSGPTGELFF
TRBV2,NA,13,TRBJ2-7,NA,TGTGCCAGCGACCGGACGGGATTTCGCGAGCAGTACTTC,CASDRTGFREQYF